This T cell receptor beta chain originates from a study of T cells after yellow fever vaccination. Across the study: For low cell numbers, libraries were made with SMART-Seq v4 Ultra Low Input.

This clonotype was seen a few times. Its antigen remains unknown. Between the trimmed V and J ends, which lost 3 bases and 4 bases, there was a span of 16 bases. Germline V gene sequence: CDR1 SGHTA, CDR2 FQGNSA. The CDR3 covers 16 residues. The TCR cDNA carried a universal primer site and UMIs from 5'RACE template switching. MiXCR, applied by TCRdb to the 5' RACE reads, yields one record per CDR3 protein. The table has hundreds of thousands of distinct CDR3 sequences, approximately 16% seen once. Study findings and constraints: A limited proportion of clonotypes was detected within both the CD4 and CD8 compartments.

The chain employs TRBV7-2 and TRBJ2-1; perhaps TRBD2 as D (6 bases). The input for sequencing was PBMCs, taken 4 to 6 days after the first yellow fever vaccination. The origin of this receptor is a man between 18 and 29 years old who received the YFV17D yellow fever vaccine. The CDR3 sequence: CASSFKFRAGYNEQFF. The CDR3, as DNA: TGTGCCAGCAGCTTCAAATTCAGGGCGGGGTACAATGAGCAGTTCTTC.